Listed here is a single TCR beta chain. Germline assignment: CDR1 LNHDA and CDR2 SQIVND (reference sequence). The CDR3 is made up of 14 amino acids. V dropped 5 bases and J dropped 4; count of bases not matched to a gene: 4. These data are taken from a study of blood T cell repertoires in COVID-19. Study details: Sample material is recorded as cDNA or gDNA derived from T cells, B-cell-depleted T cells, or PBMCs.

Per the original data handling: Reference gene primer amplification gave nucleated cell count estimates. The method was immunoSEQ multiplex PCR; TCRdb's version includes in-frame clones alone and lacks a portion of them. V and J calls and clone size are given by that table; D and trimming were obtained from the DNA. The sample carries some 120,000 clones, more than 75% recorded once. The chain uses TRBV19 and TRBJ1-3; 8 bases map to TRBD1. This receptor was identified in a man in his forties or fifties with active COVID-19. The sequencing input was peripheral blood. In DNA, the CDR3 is TGTGCCAGTAGTCCGAGACAGGGGGGAAACACCATATATTTT. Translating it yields CASSPRQGGNTIYF.